The entry that follows covers one T cell receptor (beta chain) sequence. The antigen remains undetermined. This sample is part of a study of CD8 T cells in ankylosing spondylitis. Notes on the study in general: A TCR beta motif of roughly 8 highly homologous variants seemed to mark ankylosing spondylitis blood. Clones linked to the disease showed a CD8+ phenotype. They occurred at relatively low frequencies in peripheral blood.

TCRdb called the 5' RACE reads again in MiXCR, with one record for every CDR3 protein. The repertoire consists of about 360,000 distinct CDR3 sequences, with more than 20% occurring once and the leading ten covering around 13%. V dropped 7 bases and J dropped 3 bases, with 16 bases sitting between them. The germline gives CDR1 SGHVS, CDR2 FNYEAQ. The CDR3 covers 14 residues. V usage is TRBV7-6 and J usage is TRBJ2-7; D may correspond to TRBD1 or TRBD2 (5 bases each). The receptor's source is a male donor with ankylosing spondylitis or in good health (not recorded which). The material sequenced was blood, either unsorted or a sorted T cell fraction (not recorded which). The CDR3 protein is CASNSGTGVYEQYF. CDR3 coding DNA: TGTGCCAGCAACTCCGGGACGGGCGTCTACGAGCAGTACTTC.